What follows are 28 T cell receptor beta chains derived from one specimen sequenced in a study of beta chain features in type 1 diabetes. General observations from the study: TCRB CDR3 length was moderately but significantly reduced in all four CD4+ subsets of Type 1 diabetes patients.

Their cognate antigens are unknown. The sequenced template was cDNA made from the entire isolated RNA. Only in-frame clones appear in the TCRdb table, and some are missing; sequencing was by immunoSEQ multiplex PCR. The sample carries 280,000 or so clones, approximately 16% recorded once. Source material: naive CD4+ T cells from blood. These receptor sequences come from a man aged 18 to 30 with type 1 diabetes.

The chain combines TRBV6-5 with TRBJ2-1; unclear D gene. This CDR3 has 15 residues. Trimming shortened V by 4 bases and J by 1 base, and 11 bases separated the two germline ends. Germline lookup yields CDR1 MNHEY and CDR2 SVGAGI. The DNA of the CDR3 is TGTGCCAGCAGTTTTCGTCCGGAGTCCTACAATGAGCAGTTCTTC. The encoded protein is CASSFRPESYNEQFF.

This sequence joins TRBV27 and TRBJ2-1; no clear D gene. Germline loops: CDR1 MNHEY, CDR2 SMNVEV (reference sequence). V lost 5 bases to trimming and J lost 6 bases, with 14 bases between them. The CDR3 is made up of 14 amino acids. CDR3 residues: CASSRSTMGNEQFF. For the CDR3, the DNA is TGTGCCAGCAGTCGGTCTACTATGGGCAATGAGCAGTTCTTC.

In nucleotides, the CDR3 is TGTGCCAGCAGCTTAGAACAGCCTAATGAGCAGTTCTTC. Protein sequence: CASSLEQPNEQFF. The V call is TRBV11-2, the J call TRBJ2-1; no firm D call. The CDR3 runs to 13 residues. V dropped 0 bases and J dropped 7 bases, with 7 bases sitting between them. The germline V gene encodes CDR1 SGHAT and CDR2 FQNNGV.

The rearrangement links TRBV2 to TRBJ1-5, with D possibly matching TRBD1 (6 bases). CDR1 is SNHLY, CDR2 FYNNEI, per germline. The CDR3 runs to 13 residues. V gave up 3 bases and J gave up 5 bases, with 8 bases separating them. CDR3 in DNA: TGTGCCAGCAGTGAGGACAGAGATCAGCCCCAGCATTTT. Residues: CASSEDRDQPQHF. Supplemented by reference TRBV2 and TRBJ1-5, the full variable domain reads EPEVTQTPSHQVTQMGQEVILRCVPISNHLYFYWYRQILGQKVEFLVSFYNNEISEKSEIFDDQFSVERPDGSNFTLKIRSTKLEDSAMYFCASSEDRDQPQHFGDGTRLSIL.

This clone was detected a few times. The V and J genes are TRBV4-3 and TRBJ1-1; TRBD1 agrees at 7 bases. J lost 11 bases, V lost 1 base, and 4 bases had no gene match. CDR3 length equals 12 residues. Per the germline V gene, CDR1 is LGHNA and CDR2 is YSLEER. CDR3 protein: CASSQVRGDAFF. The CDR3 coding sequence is TGCGCCAGCAGCCAAGTCAGGGGGGACGCTTTCTTT.

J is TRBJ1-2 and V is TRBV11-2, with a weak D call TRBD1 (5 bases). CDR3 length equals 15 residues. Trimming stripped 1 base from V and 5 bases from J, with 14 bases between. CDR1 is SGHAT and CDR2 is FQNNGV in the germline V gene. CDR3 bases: TGTGCCAGCAGCTTAGGGGCCCGGGGGGGATATGGCTACACCTTC. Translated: CASSLGARGGYGYTF.

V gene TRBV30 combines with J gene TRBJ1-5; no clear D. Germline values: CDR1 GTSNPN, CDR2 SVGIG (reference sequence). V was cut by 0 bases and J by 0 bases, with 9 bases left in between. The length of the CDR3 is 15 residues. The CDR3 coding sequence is TGTGCCTGGAGTGTCGACTTCCATAGCAATCAGCCCCAGCATTTT. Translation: CAWSVDFHSNQPQHF.

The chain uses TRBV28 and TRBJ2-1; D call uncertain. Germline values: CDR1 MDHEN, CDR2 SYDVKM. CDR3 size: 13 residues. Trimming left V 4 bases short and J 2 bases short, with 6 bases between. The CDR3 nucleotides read TGTGCCAGCAGTTCCCCAGCCTACAATGAGCAGTTCTTC. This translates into CASSSPAYNEQFF.

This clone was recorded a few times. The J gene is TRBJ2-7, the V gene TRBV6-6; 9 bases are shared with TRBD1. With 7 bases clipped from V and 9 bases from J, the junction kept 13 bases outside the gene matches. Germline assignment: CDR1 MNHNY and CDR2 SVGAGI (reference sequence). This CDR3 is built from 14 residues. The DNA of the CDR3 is TGTGCCAGCAAGAGGACAGGGGATAGTTTTGTGCAGTACTTC. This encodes CASKRTGDSFVQYF.

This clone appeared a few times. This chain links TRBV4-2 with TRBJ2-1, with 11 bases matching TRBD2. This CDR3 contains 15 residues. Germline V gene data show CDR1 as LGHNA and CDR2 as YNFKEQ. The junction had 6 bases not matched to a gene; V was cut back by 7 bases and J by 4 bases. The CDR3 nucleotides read TGTGCCAGCACCGGAGCTAGCGGGAGGTACAATGAGCAGTTCTTC. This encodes CASTGASGRYNEQFF.

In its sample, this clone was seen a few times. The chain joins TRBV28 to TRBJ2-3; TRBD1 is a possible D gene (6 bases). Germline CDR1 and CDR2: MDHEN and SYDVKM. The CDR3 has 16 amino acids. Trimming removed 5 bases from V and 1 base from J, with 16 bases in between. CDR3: CASSPVGGWGTDTQYF. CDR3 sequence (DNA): TGTGCCAGCAGTCCCGTTGGGGGCTGGGGCACAGATACGCAGTATTTT. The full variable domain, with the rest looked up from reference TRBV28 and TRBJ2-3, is DVKVTQSSRYLVKRTGEKVFLECVQDMDHENMFWYRQDPGLGLRLIYFSYDVKMKEKGDIPEGYSVSREKKERFSLILESASTNQTSMYLCASSPVGGWGTDTQYFGPGTRLTVL.

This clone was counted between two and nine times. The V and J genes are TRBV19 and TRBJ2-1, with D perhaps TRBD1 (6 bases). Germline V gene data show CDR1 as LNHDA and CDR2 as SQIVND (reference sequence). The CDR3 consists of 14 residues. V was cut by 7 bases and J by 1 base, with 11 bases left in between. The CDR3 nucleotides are TGTGCCAGTACCCCGGGGACATCCTACAATGAGCAGTTCTTC. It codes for CASTPGTSYNEQFF.

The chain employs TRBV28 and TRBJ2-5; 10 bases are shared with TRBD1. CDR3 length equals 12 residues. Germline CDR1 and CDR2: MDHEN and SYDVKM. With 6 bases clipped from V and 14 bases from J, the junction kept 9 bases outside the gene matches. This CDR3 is CASSPGTGAYYF. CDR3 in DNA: TGTGCCAGCAGCCCTGGGACAGGGGCCTACTACTTC.

Written as DNA, the CDR3 is TGTGCCAGCATAAGCCAGGGATCCTACGAGCAGTACTTC. It is translated as CASISQGSYEQYF. The chain employs TRBV27 and TRBJ2-7; TRBD1 is a possible D gene (5 bases). The CDR3 length is 13 residues. The V end was cut by 7 bases, the J end by 1 base, with 11 bases between. Per the germline V gene, CDR1 is MNHEY and CDR2 is SMNVEV (reference sequence).

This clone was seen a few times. The CDR3, as DNA: TGTGCCAGCAGCCCCGGGAGCACGCGACAGACCCAGTACTTC. Translation: CASSPGSTRQTQYF. This chain uses TRBV7-2 with TRBJ2-5; tentatively, D is TRBD2 (6 bases). This CDR3 spans 14 amino acids. Trimming took off 5 bases at V and 6 bases at J, with 16 bases between the two ends. The germline CDR1 and CDR2 sequences are SGHTA and FQGNSA.

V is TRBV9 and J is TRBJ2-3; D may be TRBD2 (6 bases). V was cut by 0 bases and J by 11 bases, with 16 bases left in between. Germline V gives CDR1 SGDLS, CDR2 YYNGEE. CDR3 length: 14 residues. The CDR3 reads CASSVGDLLGGQYF. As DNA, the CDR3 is TGTGCCAGCAGCGTAGGGGACTTACTCGGTGGGCAGTATTTT.

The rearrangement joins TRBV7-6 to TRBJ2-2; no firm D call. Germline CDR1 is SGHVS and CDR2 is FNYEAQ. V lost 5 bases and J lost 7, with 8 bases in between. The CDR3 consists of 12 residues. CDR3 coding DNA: TGTGCCAGCAGCCAGGTCGGCGGGGAGCTGTTTTTT. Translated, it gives CASSQVGGELFF.

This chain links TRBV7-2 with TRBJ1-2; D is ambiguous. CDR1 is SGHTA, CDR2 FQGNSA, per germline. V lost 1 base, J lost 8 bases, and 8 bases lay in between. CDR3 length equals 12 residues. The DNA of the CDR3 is TGTGCCAGCAGCTTAGAGCGGCGGGGCTACACCTTC. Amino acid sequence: CASSLERRGYTF. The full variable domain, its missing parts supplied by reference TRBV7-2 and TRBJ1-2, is GAGVSQSPSNKVTEKGKDVELRCDPISGHTALYWYRQSLGQGLEFLIYFQGNSAPDKSGLPSDRFSAERTGGSVSTLTIQRTQQEDSAVYLCASSLERRGYTFGSGTRLTVV.

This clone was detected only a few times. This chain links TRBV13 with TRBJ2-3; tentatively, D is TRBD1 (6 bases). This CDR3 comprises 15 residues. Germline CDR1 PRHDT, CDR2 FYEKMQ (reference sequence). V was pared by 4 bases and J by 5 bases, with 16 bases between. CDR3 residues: CASSSWAGARDTQYF. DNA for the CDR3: TGTGCCAGCAGCTCTTGGGCAGGGGCAAGAGATACGCAGTATTTT.

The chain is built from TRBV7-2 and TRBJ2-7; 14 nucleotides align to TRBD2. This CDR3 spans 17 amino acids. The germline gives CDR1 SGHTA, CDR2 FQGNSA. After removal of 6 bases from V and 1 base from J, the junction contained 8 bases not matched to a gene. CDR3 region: CASSRRLAGGPSYEQYF. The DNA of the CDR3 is TGTGCCAGCAGTAGGAGACTAGCGGGGGGGCCTTCCTACGAGCAGTACTTC.

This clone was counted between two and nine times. CDR3 in DNA: TGTGCCAGCAGCGAAAAAGGGGCCGGCACTGAAGCTTTCTTT. Its translation is CASSEKGAGTEAFF. The rearrangement joins TRBV7-9 to TRBJ1-1, with D possibly being TRBD1 (5 bases). This CDR3 spans 14 amino acids. From germline, CDR1 is SEHNR and CDR2 FQNEAQ (reference sequence). V was pared by 5 bases and J by 4 bases, with 14 bases between.

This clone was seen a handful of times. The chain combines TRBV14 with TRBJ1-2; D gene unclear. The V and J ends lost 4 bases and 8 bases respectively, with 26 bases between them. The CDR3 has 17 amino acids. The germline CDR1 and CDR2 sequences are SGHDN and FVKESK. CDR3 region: CASSPRSDVWVWRGYTF. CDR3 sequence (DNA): TGTGCCAGCAGCCCTCGTTCGGATGTTTGGGTTTGGAGAGGCTACACCTTC.

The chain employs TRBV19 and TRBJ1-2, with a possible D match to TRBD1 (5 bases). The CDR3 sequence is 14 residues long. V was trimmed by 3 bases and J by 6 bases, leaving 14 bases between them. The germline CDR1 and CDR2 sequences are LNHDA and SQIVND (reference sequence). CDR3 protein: CASSIPDSFHGYTF. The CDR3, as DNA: TGTGCCAGTAGTATTCCCGACAGTTTTCATGGCTACACCTTC.

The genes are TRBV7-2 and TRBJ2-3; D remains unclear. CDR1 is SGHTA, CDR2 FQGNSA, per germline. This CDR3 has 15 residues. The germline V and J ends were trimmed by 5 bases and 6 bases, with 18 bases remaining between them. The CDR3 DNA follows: TGTGCCAGCAGCCCAAACGGTCGGTTGTTGGATACGCAGTATTTT. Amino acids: CASSPNGRLLDTQYF.

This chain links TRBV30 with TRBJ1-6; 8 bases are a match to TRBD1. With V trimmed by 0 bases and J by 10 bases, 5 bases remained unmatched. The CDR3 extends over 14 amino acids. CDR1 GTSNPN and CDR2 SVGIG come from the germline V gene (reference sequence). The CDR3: CAWSVIRGRSPLHF. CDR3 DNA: TGTGCCTGGAGTGTAATCAGGGGGCGATCACCCCTCCACTTT.

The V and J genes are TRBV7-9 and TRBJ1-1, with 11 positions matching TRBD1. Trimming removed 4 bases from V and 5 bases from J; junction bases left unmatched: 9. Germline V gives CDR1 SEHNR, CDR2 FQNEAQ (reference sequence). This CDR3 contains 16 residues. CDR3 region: CASSSKPGQGETEAFF. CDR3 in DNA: TGTGCCAGCAGCTCAAAACCGGGACAGGGGGAGACTGAAGCTTTCTTT.

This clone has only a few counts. The CDR3 protein is CSVGGRAVETQYF. CDR3 nucleotide sequence: TGCAGCGTTGGGGGGAGGGCCGTGGAGACCCAGTACTTC. The chain couples TRBV29-1 to TRBJ2-5; TRBD2 matches 7 bases. The germline V gene has CDR1 SQVTM and CDR2 ANQGSEA. V shed 4 bases, J shed 5 bases, and the junction held 7 bases outside the gene matches. This CDR3 comprises 13 residues. Filled out from reference TRBV29-1 and TRBJ2-5, the complete variable domain reads SAVISQKPSRDICQRGTSLTIQCQVDSQVTMMFWYRQQPGQSLTLIATANQGSEATYESGFVIDKFPISRPNLTFSTLTVSNMSPEDSSIYLCSVGGRAVETQYFGPGTRLLVL.

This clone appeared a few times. CDR3 sequence reads: CASSFGPGTAYYEQYF. CDR3 DNA: TGTGCCAGCAGCTTTGGTCCCGGGACAGCCTACTACGAGCAGTACTTC. The chain joins TRBV11-2 to TRBJ2-7; 7 bases line up with TRBD1. The CDR3 is 16 amino acids. Germline V CDR1 and CDR2: SGHAT, FQNNGV. J was trimmed by 3 bases and V by 3 bases; bases with no gene match: 11.